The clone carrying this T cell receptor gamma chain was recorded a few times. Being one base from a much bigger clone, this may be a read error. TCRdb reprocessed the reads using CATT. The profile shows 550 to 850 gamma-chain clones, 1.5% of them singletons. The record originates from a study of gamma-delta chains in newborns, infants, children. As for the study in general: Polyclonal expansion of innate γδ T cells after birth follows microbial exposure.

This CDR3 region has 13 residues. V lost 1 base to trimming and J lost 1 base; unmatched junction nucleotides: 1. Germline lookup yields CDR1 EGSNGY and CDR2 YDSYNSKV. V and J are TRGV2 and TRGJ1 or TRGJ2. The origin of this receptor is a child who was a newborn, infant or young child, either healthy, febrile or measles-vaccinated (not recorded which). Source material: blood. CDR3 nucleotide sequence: TGTGCCACCTGGGACGGCAATTATTATAAGAAACTCTTT. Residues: CATWDGNYYKKLF.